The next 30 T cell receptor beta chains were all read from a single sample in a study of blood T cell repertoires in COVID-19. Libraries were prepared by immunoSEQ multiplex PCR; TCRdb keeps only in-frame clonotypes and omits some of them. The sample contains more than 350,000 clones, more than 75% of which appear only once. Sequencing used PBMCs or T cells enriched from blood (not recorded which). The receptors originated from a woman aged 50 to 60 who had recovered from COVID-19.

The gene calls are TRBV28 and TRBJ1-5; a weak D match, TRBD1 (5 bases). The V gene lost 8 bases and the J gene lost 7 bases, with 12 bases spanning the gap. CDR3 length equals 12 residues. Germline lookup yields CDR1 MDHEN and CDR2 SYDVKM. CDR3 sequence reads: CASGLGGQPQHF. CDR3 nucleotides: TGTGCCAGCGGCCTCGGGGGGCAGCCCCAGCATTTT.

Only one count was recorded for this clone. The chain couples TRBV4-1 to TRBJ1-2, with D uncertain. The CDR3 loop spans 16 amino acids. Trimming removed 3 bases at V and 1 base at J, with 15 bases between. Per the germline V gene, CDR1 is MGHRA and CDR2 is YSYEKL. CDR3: CASSQALGRINYGYTF. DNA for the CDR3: TGCGCCAGCAGCCAGGCCCTTGGGAGGATTAACTATGGCTACACCTTC.

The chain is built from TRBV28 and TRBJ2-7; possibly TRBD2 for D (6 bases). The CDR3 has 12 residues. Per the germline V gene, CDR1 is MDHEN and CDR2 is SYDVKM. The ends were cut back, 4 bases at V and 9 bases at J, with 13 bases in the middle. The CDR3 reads CASSWPSEGQYF. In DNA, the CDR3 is TGTGCCAGCAGTTGGCCCTCGGAGGGGCAGTACTTC.

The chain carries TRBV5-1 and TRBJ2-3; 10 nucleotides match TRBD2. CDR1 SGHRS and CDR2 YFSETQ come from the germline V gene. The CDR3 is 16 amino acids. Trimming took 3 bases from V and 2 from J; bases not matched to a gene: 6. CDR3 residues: CASSSGLAEFTDTQYF. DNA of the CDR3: TGCGCCAGCAGCTCTGGACTAGCGGAATTCACAGATACGCAGTATTTT.

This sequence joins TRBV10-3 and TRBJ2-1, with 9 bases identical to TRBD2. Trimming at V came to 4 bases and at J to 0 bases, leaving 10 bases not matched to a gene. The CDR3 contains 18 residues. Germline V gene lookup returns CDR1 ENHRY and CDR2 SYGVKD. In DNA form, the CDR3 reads TGTGCCATCAGTGGCGCTAGCGGGGCGCAAAGCTCCTACAATGAGCAGTTCTTC. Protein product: CAISGASGAQSSYNEQFF.

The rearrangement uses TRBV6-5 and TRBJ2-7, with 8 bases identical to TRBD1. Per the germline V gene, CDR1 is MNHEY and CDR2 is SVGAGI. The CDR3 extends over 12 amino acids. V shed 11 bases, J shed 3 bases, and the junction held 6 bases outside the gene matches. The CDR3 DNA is TGTGCCTGTACAGGGGGGAGCTACGAGCAGTACTTC. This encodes CACTGGSYEQYF.

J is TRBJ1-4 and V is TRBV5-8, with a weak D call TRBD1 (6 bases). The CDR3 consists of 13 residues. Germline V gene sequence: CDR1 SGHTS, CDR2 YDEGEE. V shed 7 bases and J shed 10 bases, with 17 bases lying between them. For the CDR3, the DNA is TGTGCCAGCCGGCAAACAGGGAACGGAAAACTGTTTTTT. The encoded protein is CASRQTGNGKLFF.

CDR3 in amino acids: CASSLAGSSYNEQFF. The CDR3 DNA follows: TGCGCCAGCAGCTTGGCGGGAAGCTCCTACAATGAGCAGTTCTTC. The chain is built from TRBV5-1 and TRBJ2-1, with D maybe TRBD2 (5 bases). CDR1 SGHRS and CDR2 YFSETQ come from the germline V gene. V was clipped by 0 bases and J by 0 bases, with 7 bases between them. This CDR3 is built from 15 residues.

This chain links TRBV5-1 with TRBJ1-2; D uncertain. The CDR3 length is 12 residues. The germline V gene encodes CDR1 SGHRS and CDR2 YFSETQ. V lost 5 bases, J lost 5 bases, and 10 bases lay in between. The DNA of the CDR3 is TGCGCCAGCAGATTAAACTTATATGGCTACACCTTC. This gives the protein CASRLNLYGYTF.

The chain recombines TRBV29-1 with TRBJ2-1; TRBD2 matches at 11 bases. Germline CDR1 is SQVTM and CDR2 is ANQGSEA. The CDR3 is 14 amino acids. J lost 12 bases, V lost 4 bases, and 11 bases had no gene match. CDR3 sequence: CSVAALAGGVGQFF. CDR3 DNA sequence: TGCAGCGTTGCGGCTCTAGCGGGGGGTGTGGGGCAGTTCTTC.

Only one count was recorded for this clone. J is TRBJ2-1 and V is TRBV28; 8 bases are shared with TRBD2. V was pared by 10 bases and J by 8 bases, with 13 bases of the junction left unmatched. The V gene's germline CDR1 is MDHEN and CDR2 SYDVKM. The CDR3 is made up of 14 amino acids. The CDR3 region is CATGGGSLVDEQFF. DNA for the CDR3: TGTGCCACCGGGGGGGGATCATTGGTCGATGAGCAGTTCTTC.

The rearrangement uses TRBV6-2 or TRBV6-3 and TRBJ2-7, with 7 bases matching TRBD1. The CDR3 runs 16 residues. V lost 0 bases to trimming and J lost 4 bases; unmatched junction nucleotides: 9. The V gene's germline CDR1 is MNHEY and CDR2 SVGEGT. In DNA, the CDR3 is TGTGCCAGCAGTTACTCCCGGGACAGCCCTGGGTACGAGCAGTACTTC. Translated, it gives CASSYSRDSPGYEQYF.

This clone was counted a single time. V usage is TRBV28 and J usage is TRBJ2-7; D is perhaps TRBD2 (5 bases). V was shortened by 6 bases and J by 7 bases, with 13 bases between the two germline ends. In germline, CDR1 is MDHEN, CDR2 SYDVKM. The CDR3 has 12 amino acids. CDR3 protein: CASRQNREEQYF. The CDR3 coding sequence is TGTGCCAGCAGACAAAACCGGGAAGAGCAGTACTTC.

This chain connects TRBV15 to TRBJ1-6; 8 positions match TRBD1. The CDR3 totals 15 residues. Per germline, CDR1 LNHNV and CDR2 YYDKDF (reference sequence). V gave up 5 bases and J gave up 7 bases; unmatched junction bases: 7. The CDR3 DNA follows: TGTGCCACCAGCGACCGGGACAGGCTCAATTCACCCCTCCACTTT. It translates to CATSDRDRLNSPLHF.

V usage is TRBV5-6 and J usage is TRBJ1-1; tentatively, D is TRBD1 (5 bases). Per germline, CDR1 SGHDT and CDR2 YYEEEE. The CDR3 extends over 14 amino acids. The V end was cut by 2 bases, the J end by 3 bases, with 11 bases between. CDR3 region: CASSFYDSYTEAFF. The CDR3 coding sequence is TGTGCCAGCAGCTTTTACGACAGTTACACTGAAGCTTTCTTT.

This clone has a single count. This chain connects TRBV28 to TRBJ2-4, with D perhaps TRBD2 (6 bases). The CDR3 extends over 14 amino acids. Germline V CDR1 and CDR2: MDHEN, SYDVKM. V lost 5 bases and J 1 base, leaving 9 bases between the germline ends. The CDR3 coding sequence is TGTGCCAGCAGTCCTGGAGGGGCCAAAAACATTCAGTACTTC. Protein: CASSPGGAKNIQYF.

This CDR3 is CATSDGQGIAETQYF. The DNA for the CDR3 is TGTGCCACCTCGGATGGGCAGGGGATAGCAGAGACCCAGTACTTC. The chain recombines TRBV24-1 with TRBJ2-5; possible D gene TRBD1, 6 bases. The germline CDR1 and CDR2 sequences are KGHDR and SFDVKD. This CDR3 is built from 15 residues. V was shortened by 9 bases and J by 4 bases, with 20 bases between the two germline ends.

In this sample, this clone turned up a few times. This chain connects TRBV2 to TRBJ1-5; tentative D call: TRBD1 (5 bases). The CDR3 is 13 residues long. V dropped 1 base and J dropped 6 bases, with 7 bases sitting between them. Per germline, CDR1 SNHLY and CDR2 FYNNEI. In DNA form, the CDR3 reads TGTGCCAGCAGTGAAGGGAGGGGTCAGCCCCAGCATTTT. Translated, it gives CASSEGRGQPQHF. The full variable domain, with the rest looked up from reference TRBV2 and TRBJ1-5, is EPEVTQTPSHQVTQMGQEVILRCVPISNHLYFYWYRQILGQKVEFLVSFYNNEISEKSEIFDDQFSVERPDGSNFTLKIRSTKLEDSAMYFCASSEGRGQPQHFGDGTRLSIL.

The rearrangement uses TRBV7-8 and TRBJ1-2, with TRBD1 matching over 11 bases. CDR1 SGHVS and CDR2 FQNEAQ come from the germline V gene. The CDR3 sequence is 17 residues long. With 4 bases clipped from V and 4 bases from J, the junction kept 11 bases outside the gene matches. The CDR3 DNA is TGTGCCAGCAGCTCGGAACCAGGGACAGGGGGGGGCTATGGCTACACCTTC. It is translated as CASSSEPGTGGGYGYTF.

The CDR3 here is CASTYSMNTEAFF. For the CDR3, the DNA is TGTGCCAGTACCTACTCTATGAACACTGAAGCTTTCTTT. The chain recombines TRBV19 with TRBJ1-1; the D is unclear. This CDR3 has 13 amino acids. With 7 bases removed from V and 0 bases from J, the gap between germline ends came to 9 bases. The V gene's germline CDR1 is LNHDA and CDR2 SQIVND (reference sequence).

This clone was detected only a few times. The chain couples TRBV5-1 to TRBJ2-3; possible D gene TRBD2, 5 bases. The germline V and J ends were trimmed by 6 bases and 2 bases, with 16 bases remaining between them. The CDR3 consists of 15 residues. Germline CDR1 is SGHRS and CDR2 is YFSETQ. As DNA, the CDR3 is TGCGCCAGCAAAGAATCCGACTACCTCACAGATACGCAGTATTTT. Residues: CASKESDYLTDTQYF.

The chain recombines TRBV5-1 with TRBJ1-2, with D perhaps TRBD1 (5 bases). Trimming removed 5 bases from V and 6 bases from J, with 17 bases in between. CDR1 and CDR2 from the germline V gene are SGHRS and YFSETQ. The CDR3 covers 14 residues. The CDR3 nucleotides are TGCGCCAGCAGGGTCAGGGAGGAAGAGGATGGCTACACCTTC. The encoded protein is CASRVREEEDGYTF.

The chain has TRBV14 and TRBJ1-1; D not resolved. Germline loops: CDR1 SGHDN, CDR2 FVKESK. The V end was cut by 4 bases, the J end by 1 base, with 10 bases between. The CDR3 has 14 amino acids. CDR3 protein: CASSLSGGNTEAFF. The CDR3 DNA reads TGTGCCAGCAGCCTCTCCGGCGGGAACACTGAAGCTTTCTTT.

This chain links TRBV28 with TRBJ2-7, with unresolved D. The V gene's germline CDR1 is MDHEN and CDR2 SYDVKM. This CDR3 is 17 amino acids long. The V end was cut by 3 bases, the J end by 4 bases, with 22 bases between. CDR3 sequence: CASSFDPLSGTPYEQYF. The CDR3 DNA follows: TGTGCCAGCAGTTTCGACCCGCTATCAGGTACTCCTTACGAGCAGTACTTC. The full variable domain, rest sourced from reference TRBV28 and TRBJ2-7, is DVKVTQSSRYLVKRTGEKVFLECVQDMDHENMFWYRQDPGLGLRLIYFSYDVKMKEKGDIPEGYSVSREKKERFSLILESASTNQTSMYLCASSFDPLSGTPYEQYFGPGTRLTVT.

This CDR3 is CASSQRRTADTQYF. The CDR3 nucleotides read TGTGCCAGCAGCCAACGCAGAACAGCAGATACGCAGTATTTT. The rearrangement uses TRBV3-1 (or the pseudogene TRBV3-2) and TRBJ2-3, with unresolved D. Germline CDR1 reads LGHDT; CDR2 reads YNNKEL (reference sequence). The CDR3 loop spans 14 amino acids. Between the trimmed V and J ends, which lost 2 bases and 4 bases, there was a span of 10 bases.

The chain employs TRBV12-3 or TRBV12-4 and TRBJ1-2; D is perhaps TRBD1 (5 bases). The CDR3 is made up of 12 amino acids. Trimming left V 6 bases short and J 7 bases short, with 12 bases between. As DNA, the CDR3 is TGTGCCAGCAGCCACCCGGGGGGTGGCTACACCTTC. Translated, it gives CASSHPGGGYTF.

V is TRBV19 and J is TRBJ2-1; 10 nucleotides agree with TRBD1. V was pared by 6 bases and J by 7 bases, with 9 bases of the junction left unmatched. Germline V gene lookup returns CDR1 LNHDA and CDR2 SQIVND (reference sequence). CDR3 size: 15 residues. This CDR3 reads CASSPWDRGRNEQFF. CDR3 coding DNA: TGTGCCAGTAGCCCCTGGGACAGGGGAAGGAATGAGCAGTTCTTC. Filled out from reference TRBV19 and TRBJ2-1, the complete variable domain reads DGGITQSPKYLFRKEGQNVTLSCEQNLNHDAMYWYRQDPGQGLRLIYYSQIVNDFQKGDIAEGYSVSREKKESFPLTVTSAQKNPTAFYLCASSPWDRGRNEQFFGPGTRLTVL.

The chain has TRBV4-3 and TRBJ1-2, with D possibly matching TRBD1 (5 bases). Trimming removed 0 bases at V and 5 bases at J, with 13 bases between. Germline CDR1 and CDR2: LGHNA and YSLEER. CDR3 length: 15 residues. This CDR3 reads CASSQEELGGYGYTF. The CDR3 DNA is TGCGCCAGCAGCCAAGAGGAACTGGGGGGTTATGGCTACACCTTC.

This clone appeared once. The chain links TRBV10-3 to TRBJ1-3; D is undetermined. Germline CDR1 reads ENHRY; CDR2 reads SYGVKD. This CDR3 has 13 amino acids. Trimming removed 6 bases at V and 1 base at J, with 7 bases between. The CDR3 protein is CAIRQDSGNTIYF. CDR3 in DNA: TGTGCCATCAGGCAGGATTCTGGAAACACCATATATTTT.

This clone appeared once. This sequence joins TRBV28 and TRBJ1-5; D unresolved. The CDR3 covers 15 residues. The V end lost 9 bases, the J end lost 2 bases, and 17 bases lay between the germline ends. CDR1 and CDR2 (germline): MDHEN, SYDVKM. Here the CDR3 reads CASLLRGFGNQPQHF. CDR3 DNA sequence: TGTGCCAGTCTACTTCGGGGTTTCGGCAATCAGCCCCAGCATTTT.